Following are 21 T cell receptor beta chains from one sample sequenced in a study of blood T cells in healthy people across ages. The authors ran a second PCR of 7 to 11 cycles using a sample-barcoded 5' primer and a J-beta primer mix. TCRdb reanalysed the 5' RACE reads using MiXCR and keeps one entry per CDR3 protein. The sample records about 780,000 distinct CDR3 sequences, around a quarter being singletons. These same records also appear under a second study, on T cells of mothers and their children.

Sequences were obtained from blood. The receptors originated from a boy between 10 and 17 years old in good health.

The genes are TRBV20-1 and TRBJ2-5; TRBD2 is a possible D gene (6 bases). The J call may be mistaken, given a closer DNA end match to TRBJ2-7. CDR3 length: 15 amino acids. From germline, CDR1 is DFQATT and CDR2 SNEGSKA (reference sequence). Here the CDR3 DNA reads TGCAGTGCTAGAGAGTGGGGAGGCAGGGCGTACGAGCAGTACTTC. Translation gives CSAREWGGRAYEQYF.

The V and J genes are TRBV9 and TRBJ1-2; D not resolved. V lost 0 bases and J lost 13, with 10 bases in between. The CDR3 consists of 11 residues. Germline assignment: CDR1 SGDLS and CDR2 YYNGEE. This CDR3 is CASSVGSLVTF. The CDR3 DNA is TGTGCCAGCAGCGTAGGCTCTCTGGTCACCTTC.

V and J are TRBV10-3 and TRBJ2-5; 10 nucleotides line up with TRBD2. The J call may not be correct, given that the DNA end is closer to TRBJ2-1. Germline V gives CDR1 ENHRY, CDR2 SYGVKD. This CDR3 comprises 16 residues. CDR3 bases: TGTGCCATCAGTGAGTCGAGCCTAGCGGGGGCAGATGAGCAGTTCTTC. Its protein is CAISESSLAGADEQFF.

This clonotype occurred a few times. A read error may be the cause here, since a much bigger clone is one base away. The rearrangement joins TRBV25-1 to TRBJ1-1; a weak D match, TRBD1 (5 bases). CDR1 MGHDK and CDR2 SYGVNS come from the germline V gene. The CDR3 loop spans 13 amino acids. V was cut by 4 bases and J by 3 bases, with 9 bases left in between. The CDR3 spells CASSGRGDTEAFF. In nucleotides, the CDR3 is TGTGCCAGCAGTGGAAGAGGGGACACTGAAGCTTTCTTT.

The chain is built from TRBV4-1 and TRBJ1-3; 9 bases line up with TRBD1. J gave up 2 bases and V 6 bases, and 17 bases lay outside the gene matches. The CDR3 has 19 amino acids. Germline values: CDR1 MGHRA, CDR2 YSYEKL. Here the CDR3 reads CASREVSRDRDRAGNTIYF. The DNA for the CDR3 is TGCGCCAGCAGAGAAGTGTCCCGGGACAGGGACCGGGCTGGAAACACCATATATTTT.

The chain combines TRBV6-1 with TRBJ2-7; 7 bases are a match to TRBD1. Germline CDR1 is MNHNS and CDR2 is SASEGT. The CDR3 is 15 residues long. V gave up 6 bases and J gave up 0 bases; unmatched junction bases: 8. DNA for the CDR3: TGTGCCAGCAGCCGCCCAGGGGACAGCTCCTACGAGCAGTACTTC. Its protein is CASSRPGDSSYEQYF.

The chain combines TRBV29-1 with TRBJ2-5; possible D gene TRBD1, 6 bases. V lost 3 bases and J 5 bases, leaving 13 bases between the germline ends. The V gene's germline CDR1 is SQVTM and CDR2 ANQGSEA. The CDR3 extends over 13 amino acids. CDR3 sequence reads: CSVEGQGMETQYF. For the CDR3, the DNA is TGCAGCGTTGAGGGGCAGGGGATGGAGACCCAGTACTTC.

This clonotype was recorded at least ten times. This chain joins TRBV3-1 and TRBJ2-1; unclear D gene. Between the trimmed V and J ends, which lost 6 bases and 6 bases, there was a span of 9 bases. This CDR3 has 12 amino acids. Germline CDR1 LGHDT, CDR2 YNNKEL (reference sequence). The CDR3 region is CASSLRPNEQFF. The CDR3, as DNA: TGTGCCAGCAGTCTGCGTCCCAATGAGCAGTTCTTC.

The gene calls are TRBV21-1 and TRBJ2-5; the table's D gene call, TRBD2, was not cross checked with the DNA. The J call is in doubt because the DNA end fits TRBJ2-7 better. TRBV21-1 constitutes a pseudogene. CDR3 length: 15 amino acids. This chain's CDR3 is CASSKLAGGRNEQYF. In nucleotides, the CDR3 is TGTGCCAGCAGCAAACTAGCGGGGGGCAGGAACGAGCAGTACTTC.

The chain links TRBV20-1 to TRBJ2-5, with D uncertain. This CDR3 has 15 residues. The V and J ends lost 0 bases and 5 bases respectively, with 16 bases between them. From germline, CDR1 is DFQATT and CDR2 SNEGSKA (reference sequence). CDR3 DNA sequence: TGCAGTGCTAGAGATGGGCTCTGGTCGAGGGAGACCCAGTACTTC. It specifies CSARDGLWSRETQYF.

This chain links TRBV6-5 with TRBJ2-7; 9 bases match TRBD1. The ends lost 5 bases at V and 2 bases at J; junction bases unmatched: 7. The CDR3 runs 15 residues. Germline assignment: CDR1 MNHEY and CDR2 SVGAGI. The CDR3 region has the DNA TGTGCCAGCAGTCCGGACAGGGGAGTCGCCTACGAGCAGTACTTC. It translates to CASSPDRGVAYEQYF.

This clonotype has just a few counts. V gene TRBV28 combines with J gene TRBJ1-4; 7 nucleotides line up with TRBD1. The junction had 7 bases not matched to a gene; V was cut back by 5 bases and J by 7 bases. From germline, CDR1 is MDHEN and CDR2 SYDVKM. This CDR3 is built from 14 residues. The CDR3 DNA is TGTGCCAGCAGTCAACCTCGGACAGGTGAAAAACTGTTTTTT. Translation gives CASSQPRTGEKLFF.

J is TRBJ2-7 and V is TRBV14; unclear D gene. CDR1 and CDR2 (germline): SGHDN, FVKESK. V was trimmed by 0 bases and J by 6 bases, leaving 15 bases between them. The CDR3 has 15 amino acids. The CDR3: CASSQDLLRTSEQYF. For the CDR3, the DNA is TGTGCCAGCAGCCAAGATCTACTCCGTACGAGCGAGCAGTACTTC.

The chain employs TRBV29-1 and TRBJ2-5; 9 bases fit TRBD1. Trimming removed 6 bases from V and 1 base from J; junction bases left unmatched: 9. The germline V gene has CDR1 SQVTM and CDR2 ANQGSEA. There are 15 residues in the CDR3. As DNA, the CDR3 is TGCAGCGTCTGGGGGACAGGGATATTCCAAGAGACCCAGTACTTC. Translated, it gives CSVWGTGIFQETQYF.

Written as DNA, the CDR3 is TGTGCTAGCCGGAGACTAGCGGGGGAAGGAGAGACCCAGTACTTC. Protein product: CASRRLAGEGETQYF. The chain joins TRBV7-7 to TRBJ2-5, with 12 bases fitting TRBD2. Germline lookup yields CDR1 SSHAT and CDR2 FNYEAQ (reference sequence). The CDR3 is 15 amino acids.

The sample holds a few counts of this clonotype. The V call is TRBV27, the J call TRBJ2-5; either TRBD1 or TRBD2 may supply D (5 bases each). The CDR3 loop spans 16 amino acids. V was clipped by 1 base and J by 1 base, with 13 bases between them. Per the germline V gene, CDR1 is MNHEY and CDR2 is SMNVEV (reference sequence). Here the CDR3 DNA reads TGTGCCAGCAGTTTATTTGGCAGGGCGGGCCAAGAGACCCAGTACTTC. This codes for CASSLFGRAGQETQYF.

The chain uses TRBV20-1 and TRBJ2-7; D may be TRBD1 or TRBD2 (5 bases each). The CDR3 has 13 amino acids. CDR1 is DFQATT, CDR2 SNEGSKA, per germline (reference sequence). Trimming pared 5 bases from V and 4 bases from J, leaving 15 bases between. The CDR3 DNA follows: TGCAGTGCTGGCCTTGGGGGTGGGTACGAGCAGTACTTC. The encoded protein is CSAGLGGGYEQYF.

The rearrangement uses TRBV6-6 and TRBJ1-1; maybe TRBD1 (6 bases). Germline values: CDR1 MNHNY, CDR2 SVGAGI (reference sequence). The CDR3 is 16 amino acids. Deletions cut 3 bases from V and 5 bases from J, with 19 bases between. The chain's CDR3 is CASSYRGTPSSTEAFF. The CDR3 DNA reads TGTGCCAGCAGTTATAGAGGGACACCCAGTAGTACTGAAGCTTTCTTT.

This clonotype was seen at least ten times. The rearrangement joins TRBV7-9 to TRBJ2-5; D unclear. Trimming cost V 5 bases and J 1 base, with 20 bases left between them. The CDR3 runs to 17 residues. Looked up from germline, CDR1 is SEHNR and CDR2 is FQNEAQ (reference sequence). CDR3 protein: CASSLTVIVGIQETQYF. In nucleotides, the CDR3 is TGTGCCAGCAGCCTCACTGTAATCGTGGGGATCCAAGAGACCCAGTACTTC.

A few counts support this clonotype. The chain links TRBV10-2 to TRBJ2-3; D is perhaps TRBD2 (6 bases). Per germline, CDR1 WSHSY and CDR2 SAAADI. CDR3 length: 15 amino acids. The V and J ends lost 5 bases and 2 bases respectively, with 14 bases between them. This chain's CDR3 is CASSLSGLSTDTQYF. The CDR3 nucleotides are TGCGCCAGCAGTCTAAGCGGGCTCTCCACAGATACGCAGTATTTT.

The chain joins TRBV5-5 to TRBJ2-5; possibly TRBD2 for D (5 bases). TRBJ2-1 explains the end of the DNA better; the J call may be wrong. There are 17 residues in the CDR3. Germline CDR1 is SGHKS and CDR2 is YYEKEE (reference sequence). Here the CDR3 DNA reads TGTGCCAGCACCCCCGGACGGCTAGCCCATCGATACAATGAGCAGTTCTTC. It translates to CASTPGRLAHRYNEQFF.